Included here is one T cell receptor (beta chain) sequence, with context. These data are taken from a study of OX40 agonist ivuxolimab in advanced cancers. This CDR3 is built from 13 residues. The V gene lost 4 bases and the J gene lost 5 bases, with 9 bases spanning the gap. CDR1 is LGHNA, CDR2 YNFKEQ, per germline. TCRdb's copy holds only in-frame clones and misses some; the assay was immunoSEQ multiplex PCR. This sample yields some 66,000 clones, of which 70% to 80% are seen a single time; 1.6% belongs to the top ten. This TCR came from an adult with an advanced solid tumor such as melanoma, head and neck, liver or kidney cancer. The material sequenced was CD4+ or CD8+ T cells sorted from blood, taken in a trial of the OX40 agonist ivuxolimab. The chain is built from TRBV4-2 and TRBJ1-5; D is unclear. The CDR3 coding sequence is TGTGCCAGCAGCCCAGGTGTGGATCAGCCCCAGCATTTT. This encodes CASSPGVDQPQHF.